Ten or more counts support the clone carrying this TCR beta chain. Antigen specificity is unknown. The record originates from a study of prognosis after radiotherapy for stage I lung cancer. Overall study: The non-small cell lung cancer patients were all considered medically inoperable, with comorbidities accounting for this in 12 of them. Several patients developed post-radiotherapy distant metastases at median about seven months; over 14 had no significant progression.

Study-wide results and caveats: Some TCR clones were expanded. Whether these clones were tumor-specific was not determined.

Trimming took off 1 base at V and 5 bases at J, with 7 bases between the two ends. The CDR3 has 13 residues. In germline, CDR1 is SGHRS, CDR2 YFSETQ. With two-round multiplex PCR, TCR beta CDR3 sequences were amplified from genomic DNA. During first-round PCR, primers specific to each TRBV and TRBJ gene were used. TCRdb re-analysed the multiplex PCR reads in MiXCR, keeping a single row per CDR3 protein. The sample carries fewer than 40,000 distinct CDR3 sequences, approximately 32% recorded once. This chain uses TRBV5-1 with TRBJ2-1; D gene unclear. The receptor was derived from a donor over 45 with non-small cell lung cancer. The sequences come from PBMCs, collected before or after stereotactic body radiation therapy (not recorded which). As DNA, the CDR3 is TGCGCCAGCAGCTTGTACGGAGACAATGAGCAGTTCTTC. Protein sequence: CASSLYGDNEQFF.